Only a few counts were recorded for the clone carrying this TCR beta chain. This record comes from a study of blood T cell repertoires in COVID-19. Study-level background: The United States, Italy and Spain provided the acute and convalescent COVID-19 samples. PBMCs, B-cell-depleted T cells, or T cells provided the cDNA or gDNA that made up the material.

The V gene end was trimmed by 5 bases and the J gene end by 5 bases; junction bases not matched to a gene: 9. The CDR3 has 14 residues. In germline, CDR1 is SEHNR, CDR2 FQNEAQ (reference sequence). As originally analysed: Amplification from reference gene primers served as the basis for estimated nucleated cell counts. Here immunoSEQ multiplex PCR was the method, and the copy in TCRdb shows in-frame clones only, minus some. That table supplies the V and J calls and clone size; D and trimming were determined from the DNA. The sample lists approximately 60,000 clones; about three quarters were seen once.

The rearrangement joins TRBV7-9 to TRBJ2-7, with 7 bases identical to TRBD1. This clonotype was obtained from a human donor in a cohort sampled during active COVID-19. The specimen was peripheral blood. Written as DNA, the CDR3 is TGTGCCAGCAGCACTGACAGGGATTTCCACGAGCAGTACTTC. Translating it yields CASSTDRDFHEQYF.